This TCR beta chain was recorded in a study of technical replicates of blood from several donors. Trimming pared 8 bases from V and 7 bases from J, leaving 14 bases between. Germline CDR1 reads MDHEN; CDR2 reads SYDVKM. This CDR3 has 12 residues. TCRdb's table, derived via immunoSEQ multiplex PCR, lists solely in-frame clones and lacks some. Of about 100,000 clones in the sample, roughly 96% were seen once. Sequencing used T cells isolated from PBMCs. This receptor was taken from a human donor in good health. The V gene is TRBV28, the J gene TRBJ1-2, with unresolved D. The CDR3 DNA is TGTGCCAGCGAAGAGGTCTCCGCTGGCTACACCTTC. Translation gives CASEEVSAGYTF.